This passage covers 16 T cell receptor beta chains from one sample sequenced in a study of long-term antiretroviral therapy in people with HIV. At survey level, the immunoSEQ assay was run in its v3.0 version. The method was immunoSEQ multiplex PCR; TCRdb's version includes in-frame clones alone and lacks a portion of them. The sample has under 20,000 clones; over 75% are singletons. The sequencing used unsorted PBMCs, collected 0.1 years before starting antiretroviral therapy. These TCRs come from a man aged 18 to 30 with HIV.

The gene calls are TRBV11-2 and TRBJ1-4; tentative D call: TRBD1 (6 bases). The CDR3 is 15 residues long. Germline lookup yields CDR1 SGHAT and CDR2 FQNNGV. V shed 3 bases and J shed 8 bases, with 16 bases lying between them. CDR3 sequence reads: CASSFSAGAGEKLFF. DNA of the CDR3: TGTGCCAGCAGCTTTTCCGCAGGGGCGGGGGAAAAACTGTTTTTT. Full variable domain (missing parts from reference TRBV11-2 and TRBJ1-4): EAGVAQSPRYKIIEKRQSVAFWCNPISGHATLYWYQQILGQGPKLLIQFQNNGVVDDSQLPKDRFSAERLKGVDSTLKIQPAKLEDSAVYLCASSFSAGAGEKLFFGSGTQLSVL.

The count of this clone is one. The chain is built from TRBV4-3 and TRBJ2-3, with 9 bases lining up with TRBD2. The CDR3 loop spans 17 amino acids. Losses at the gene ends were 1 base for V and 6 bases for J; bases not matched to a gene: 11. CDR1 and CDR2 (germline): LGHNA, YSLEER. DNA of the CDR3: TGCGCCAGCAGCCAAGGGACAGCGGGAGGATGGGGGGATACGCAGTATTTT. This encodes CASSQGTAGGWGDTQYF.

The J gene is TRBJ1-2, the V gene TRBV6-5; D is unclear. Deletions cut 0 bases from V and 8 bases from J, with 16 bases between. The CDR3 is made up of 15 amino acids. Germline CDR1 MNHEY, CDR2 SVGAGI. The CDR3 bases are TGTGCCAGCAGTTACTCGAAAGACGGACGCACGGGCTACACCTTC. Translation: CASSYSKDGRTGYTF.

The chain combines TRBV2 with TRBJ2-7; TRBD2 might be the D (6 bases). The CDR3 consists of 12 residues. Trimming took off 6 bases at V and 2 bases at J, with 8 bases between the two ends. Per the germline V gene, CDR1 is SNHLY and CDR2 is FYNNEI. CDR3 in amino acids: CASRGEAYEQYF. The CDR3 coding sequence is TGTGCCAGCAGGGGGGAGGCCTACGAGCAGTACTTC.

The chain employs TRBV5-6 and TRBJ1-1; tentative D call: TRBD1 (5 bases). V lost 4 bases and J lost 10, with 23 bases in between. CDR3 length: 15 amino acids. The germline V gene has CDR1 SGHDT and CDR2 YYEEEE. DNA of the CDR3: TGTGCCAGCAGCCCCCAAACAGGACACTCCGAGGGAGCTTTCTTT. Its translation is CASSPQTGHSEGAFF.

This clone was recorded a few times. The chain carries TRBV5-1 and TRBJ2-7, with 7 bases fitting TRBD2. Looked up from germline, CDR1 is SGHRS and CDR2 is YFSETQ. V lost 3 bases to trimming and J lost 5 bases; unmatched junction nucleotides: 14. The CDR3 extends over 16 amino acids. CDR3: CASSSKTPGRHHEQYF. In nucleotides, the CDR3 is TGCGCCAGCAGCTCAAAAACCCCCGGGAGGCACCACGAGCAGTACTTC.

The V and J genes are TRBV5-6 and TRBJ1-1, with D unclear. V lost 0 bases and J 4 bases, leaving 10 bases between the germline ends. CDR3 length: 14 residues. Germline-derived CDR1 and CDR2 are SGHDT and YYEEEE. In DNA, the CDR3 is TGTGCCAGCAGCTTGGTCTTGGGAGGCACTGAAGCTTTCTTT. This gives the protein CASSLVLGGTEAFF.

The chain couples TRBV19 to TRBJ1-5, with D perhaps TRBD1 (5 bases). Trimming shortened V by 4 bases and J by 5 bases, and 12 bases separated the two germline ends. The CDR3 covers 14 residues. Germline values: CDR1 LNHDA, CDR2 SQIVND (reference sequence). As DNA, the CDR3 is TGTGCCAGTAGTAGGGACGTCACTTATCAGCCCCAGCATTTT. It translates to CASSRDVTYQPQHF. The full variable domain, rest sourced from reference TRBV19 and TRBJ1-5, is DGGITQSPKYLFRKEGQNVTLSCEQNLNHDAMYWYRQDPGQGLRLIYYSQIVNDFQKGDIAEGYSVSREKKESFPLTVTSAQKNPTAFYLCASSRDVTYQPQHFGDGTRLSIL.

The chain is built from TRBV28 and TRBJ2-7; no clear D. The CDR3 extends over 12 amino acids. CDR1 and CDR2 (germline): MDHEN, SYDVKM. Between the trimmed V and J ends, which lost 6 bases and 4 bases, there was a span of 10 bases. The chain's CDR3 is CASSLYRYEQYF. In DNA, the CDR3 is TGTGCCAGCAGCCTTTATAGGTACGAGCAGTACTTC. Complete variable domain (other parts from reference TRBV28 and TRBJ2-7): DVKVTQSSRYLVKRTGEKVFLECVQDMDHENMFWYRQDPGLGLRLIYFSYDVKMKEKGDIPEGYSVSREKKERFSLILESASTNQTSMYLCASSLYRYEQYFGPGTRLTVT.

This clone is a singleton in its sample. The CDR3 region has the DNA TGTGCCAGCAGTGCGACAGAGAACACTGAAGCTTTCTTT. Its protein product is CASSATENTEAFF. The V and J genes are TRBV6-6 and TRBJ1-1; a possible D gene is TRBD1 (5 bases). This CDR3 is 13 amino acids long. The V and J ends lost 5 bases and 1 base respectively, with 8 bases between them. CDR1 MNHNY and CDR2 SVGAGI come from the germline V gene (reference sequence).

Here the CDR3 DNA reads TGCGCCAGCAGCCAAGATTTCAGGGAGTCAGAGACCCAGTACTTC. It translates to CASSQDFRESETQYF. This chain links TRBV4-3 with TRBJ2-5; D assignment may be TRBD1 or TRBD2 (5 bases each). The V and J ends lost 0 bases and 4 bases respectively, with 12 bases between them. CDR1 is LGHNA, CDR2 YSLEER, per germline. The CDR3 covers 15 residues.

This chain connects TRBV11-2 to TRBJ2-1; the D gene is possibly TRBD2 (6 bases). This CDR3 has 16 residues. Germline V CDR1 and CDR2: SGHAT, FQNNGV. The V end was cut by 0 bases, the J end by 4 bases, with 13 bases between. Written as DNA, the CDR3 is TGTGCCAGCAGCTTAGAACTGGCGGGGTCATACAATGAGCAGTTCTTC. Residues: CASSLELAGSYNEQFF.

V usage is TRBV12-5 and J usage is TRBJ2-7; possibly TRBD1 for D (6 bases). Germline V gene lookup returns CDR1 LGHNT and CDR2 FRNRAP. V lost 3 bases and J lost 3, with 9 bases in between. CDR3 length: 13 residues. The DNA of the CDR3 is TGTGCTAGTGGTTTCGGGGACAACTACGAGCAGTACTTC. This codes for CASGFGDNYEQYF. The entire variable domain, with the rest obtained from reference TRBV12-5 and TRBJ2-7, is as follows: DARVTQTPRHKVTEMGQEVTMRCQPILGHNTVFWYRQTMMQGLELLAYFRNRAPLDDSGMPKDRFSAEMPDATLATLKIQPSEPRDSAVYFCASGFGDNYEQYFGPGTRLTVT.

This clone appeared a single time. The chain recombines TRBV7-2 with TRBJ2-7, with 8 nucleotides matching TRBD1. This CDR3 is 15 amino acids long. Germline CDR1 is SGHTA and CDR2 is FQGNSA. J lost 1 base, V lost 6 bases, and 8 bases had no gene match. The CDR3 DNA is TGTGCCAGCAGAGAGGGACAGGAGCTGTCCTACGAGCAGTACTTC. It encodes CASREGQELSYEQYF.

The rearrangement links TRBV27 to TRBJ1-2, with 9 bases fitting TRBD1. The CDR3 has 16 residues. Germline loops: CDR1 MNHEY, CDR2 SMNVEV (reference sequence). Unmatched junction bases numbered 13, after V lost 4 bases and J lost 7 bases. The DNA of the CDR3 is TGTGCCAGCAGTTCTCCTTCGGCACAGGGGGCAGGTGGCTACACCTTC. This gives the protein CASSSPSAQGAGGYTF.

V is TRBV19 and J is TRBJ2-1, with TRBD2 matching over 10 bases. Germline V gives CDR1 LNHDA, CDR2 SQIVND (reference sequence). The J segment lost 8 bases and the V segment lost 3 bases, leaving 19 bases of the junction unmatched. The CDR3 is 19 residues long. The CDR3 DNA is TGTGCCAGTAGTATGCCTCTATGGGAGAGCGGGAGGGCCGTCTATGAGCAGTTCTTC. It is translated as CASSMPLWESGRAVYEQFF.